The subject of this entry is one T cell receptor beta chain. The data were taken from a study of control samples from healthy donors and cancer patients. The method was immunoSEQ multiplex PCR; TCRdb's version includes in-frame clones alone and lacks a portion of them. The sample shows 110,000 or so clones, 89% of them seen only once. The J segment lost 7 bases and the V segment lost 4 bases, leaving 8 bases of the junction unmatched. This CDR3 contains 15 residues. Germline values: CDR1 SEHNR, CDR2 FQNEAQ (reference sequence). The sequence was obtained from a man aged 45 to 65 in good health. The chain combines TRBV7-9 with TRBJ2-1; 9 bases align to TRBD2. Material for sequencing was blood. Here the CDR3 reads CASSSKAGGGNEQFF. In DNA, the CDR3 is TGTGCCAGCAGCTCCAAGGCGGGGGGGGGAAATGAGCAGTTCTTC.